These 5 T cell receptor beta chains were sequenced from one sample in a study of blood T cell repertoires in COVID-19. The table came from immunoSEQ multiplex PCR; TCRdb's copy has only in-frame clones and leaves some out. The sample includes around 150,000 clones, around 86% of them seen just once. Source material: peripheral blood. The receptors were sampled from a man aged 70-80 years with acute or convalescent COVID-19.

J is TRBJ2-5 and V is TRBV19; D may be TRBD2 (5 bases). Per the germline V gene, CDR1 is LNHDA and CDR2 is SQIVND (reference sequence). The V end lost 3 bases, the J end lost 1 base, and 12 bases lay between the germline ends. This CDR3 region has 15 residues. The CDR3 protein is CASSILGSGQETQYF. The DNA for the CDR3 is TGTGCCAGTAGTATTTTAGGGAGCGGCCAAGAGACCCAGTACTTC.

This chain uses TRBV24-1 with TRBJ2-5; TRBD1 agrees at 7 bases. V was clipped by 1 base and J by 4 bases; unmatched bases: 5. The CDR3 consists of 15 residues. Germline lookup yields CDR1 KGHDR and CDR2 SFDVKD. The CDR3 coding sequence is TGTGCCACCAGTGATTTTAGGGGGCGCAGAGAGACCCAGTACTTC. It codes for CATSDFRGRRETQYF.

The genes are TRBV9 and TRBJ1-2, with D possibly matching TRBD1 (5 bases). Looked up from germline, CDR1 is SGDLS and CDR2 is YYNGEE. This CDR3 spans 13 amino acids. V shed 4 bases and J shed 5 bases, with 12 bases lying between them. As DNA, the CDR3 is TGTGCCAGCAGCCCACAGGCGGGGTATGGCTACACCTTC. It yields the protein CASSPQAGYGYTF.

The chain employs TRBV13 and TRBJ1-1; D is ambiguous. CDR3 length: 13 amino acids. V was pared by 2 bases and J by 1 base, with 5 bases between. Germline lookup yields CDR1 PRHDT and CDR2 FYEKMQ (reference sequence). The CDR3 spells CASSLLGNTEAFF. In DNA form, the CDR3 reads TGTGCCAGCAGCTTACTAGGGAACACTGAAGCTTTCTTT.

The rearrangement joins TRBV6-5 to TRBJ2-1, with 11 bases identical to TRBD2. The junction had 10 bases not matched to a gene; V was cut back by 2 bases and J by 13 bases. The CDR3 length is 15 residues. Germline CDR1 reads MNHEY; CDR2 reads SVGAGI. The CDR3, as DNA: TGTGCCAGCAGTTACCCTGGGACTAGCGGAGGCCTCCAGTTCTTC. Its translation: CASSYPGTSGGLQFF.